This T cell receptor (beta chain) is drawn from a study of neoadjuvant nivolumab and ipilimumab in lung cancer. The method was immunoSEQ multiplex PCR; TCRdb's version includes in-frame clones alone and lacks a portion of them. The profile shows 25,000 to 35,000 clones, about nine tenths of them singletons. V was clipped by 6 bases and J by 7 bases, with 16 bases between them. The CDR3 runs 13 residues. From germline, CDR1 is SGDLS and CDR2 YYNGEE. Overall study findings and caveats: Resected-tumor TCR richness correlated positively with pretherapy blood richness.

A note on this clone: Antigen specificity is unknown.

The specimen was peripheral blood, collected after neoadjuvant nivolumab, alone or with ipilimumab, at or shortly before surgery. The rearrangement joins TRBV9 to TRBJ2-5; a weak D match, TRBD2 (6 bases). The TCR was taken from an adult with non-small cell lung cancer. The CDR3 sequence is CASTLLPEGTQYF. CDR3 DNA: TGTGCCAGCACACTGTTGCCGGAGGGGACCCAGTACTTC.